A single sample gave rise to the 2 T cell receptor beta chains below, sequenced in a study of T cell responses to AZD1222 COVID-19 vaccine. Repertoires were generated with immunoSEQ multiplex PCR, while TCRdb's copy carries only in-frame clones and drops some. Here the sample spans about 120,000 clones, 84% being singletons. This sample comprised peripheral blood, obtained 28 days after the second AZD1222 dose. Source of these receptors: an adult who received the AZD1222 COVID-19 vaccine.

The chain recombines TRBV6-5 with TRBJ2-2; D unresolved. This CDR3 is built from 13 residues. Per the germline V gene, CDR1 is MNHEY and CDR2 is SVGAGI. The V and J ends lost 7 bases and 2 bases respectively, with 8 bases between them. CDR3 DNA sequence: TGTGCCAGCACCCTCGTCAACACCGGGGAGCTGTTTTTT. Its protein is CASTLVNTGELFF.

The genes are TRBV27 and TRBJ1-2, with 8 bases aligning to TRBD1. The length of the CDR3 is 12 residues. Unmatched junction bases numbered 0, after V lost 5 bases and J lost 4 bases. CDR1 MNHEY and CDR2 SMNVEV come from the germline V gene (reference sequence). In nucleotides, the CDR3 is TGTGCCAGCAGTGACAGGGGCTATGGCTACACCTTC. Its protein product is CASSDRGYGYTF.